This T cell receptor beta chain is drawn from a study of identical twins. Whole-study results and caveats: It was possible that invariant MAIT and iNKT cells partly confounded the zero-insertion analyses.

Germline V lookup: CDR1 SGHRS, CDR2 YFSETQ. The CDR3 has 16 residues. The V and J ends lost 0 bases and 4 bases, in that order; junction bases with no gene match: 8. TCRdb independently ran MiXCR on the 5' RACE reads; one entry per CDR3 protein. The sample includes 1.5 million or so distinct CDR3 sequences, about 32% of them seen just once. As to this clonotype: Its antigen is unknown.

This chain links TRBV5-1 with TRBJ2-5; 8 bases are shared with TRBD1. This sequence originates from a newborn girl in good health. Sequencing was done on a sample of cord blood. The CDR3 reads CASSLGTGPYGETQYF. The CDR3 DNA is TGCGCCAGCAGCTTGGGGACAGGGCCATATGGAGAGACCCAGTACTTC.